The next 27 T cell receptor beta chains were all read from a single sample in a study of CD8 T cells in ankylosing spondylitis. From the 5' RACE reads, TCRdb called clonotypes with MiXCR, one entry per CDR3 protein. Altogether 30,000 to 45,000 distinct CDR3 sequences are present, 15% to 20% being singletons, with the ten largest covering approximately 48%. Sequenced sample: blood. The source of these receptors is a male donor with ankylosing spondylitis or in good health (not recorded which).

CDR3 coding DNA: TGCAGCGTTGAAATCGTTGGAGGAAACACCATATATTTT. Encoded protein: CSVEIVGGNTIYF. V usage is TRBV29-1 and J usage is TRBJ1-3; unclear D gene. The germline V gene has CDR1 SQVTM and CDR2 ANQGSEA. This CDR3 contains 13 residues. Trimming took off 2 bases at V and 4 bases at J, with 9 bases between the two ends.

The V call is TRBV24-1, the J call TRBJ2-1; 7 nucleotides match TRBD1. Germline V gives CDR1 KGHDR, CDR2 SFDVKD. The CDR3 contains 13 residues. V lost 3 bases to trimming and J lost 7 bases; unmatched junction nucleotides: 2. In DNA form, the CDR3 reads TGTGCCACCAGTGATGACAGGGTAAATGAGCAGTTCTTC. The encoded protein is CATSDDRVNEQFF.

In its sample, this clonotype was seen a few times. The rearrangement joins TRBV20-1 to TRBJ2-2, with 10 positions matching TRBD2. CDR3 size: 16 residues. Germline V gene sequence: CDR1 DFQATT, CDR2 SNEGSKA (reference sequence). V shed 1 base and J 11 bases; nucleotides not matched to a gene: 13. The chain's CDR3 is CSARAQLAGLGRELFF. The DNA of the CDR3 is TGCAGTGCTAGAGCGCAACTAGCGGGGCTGGGCCGCGAGCTGTTTTTT.

This chain links TRBV7-9 with TRBJ2-2, with a weak D call TRBD1 (6 bases). The CDR3 has 17 amino acids. CDR1 SEHNR and CDR2 FQNEAQ come from the germline V gene (reference sequence). Trimming removed 5 bases from V and 6 bases from J, with 22 bases in between. The CDR3 reads CASSPPYGQPSAGELFF. The DNA of the CDR3 is TGTGCCAGCAGCCCCCCGTACGGACAGCCGTCGGCCGGGGAGCTGTTTTTT.

V usage is TRBV12-3 or TRBV12-4 and J usage is TRBJ2-6; 9 positions agree with TRBD1. The V segment lost 5 bases and the J segment 1 base; nucleotides outside the gene matches: 6. This CDR3 contains 17 residues. Written as DNA, the CDR3 is TGTGCCAGCAGTCCCGACAGGGGGTTATCTGGGGCCAACGTCCTGACTTTC. Its translation: CASSPDRGLSGANVLTF.

V and J are TRBV7-9 and TRBJ1-1; the match to TRBD1 covers 10 bases. Germline CDR1 is SEHNR and CDR2 is FQNEAQ (reference sequence). J was trimmed by 5 bases and V by 6 bases; bases with no gene match: 6. CDR3 length equals 14 residues. The CDR3 DNA follows: TGTGCCAGCAGAGTTGGACAGGGGGATACTGAAGCTTTCTTT. Residues: CASRVGQGDTEAFF.

The rearrangement uses TRBV14 and TRBJ2-5; 8 positions match TRBD1. CDR3 length equals 14 residues. V trimming: 6 bases; J trimming: 2 bases; junction bases outside the gene matches: 5. Germline V CDR1 and CDR2: SGHDN, FVKESK. The CDR3 region is CASSRRQGQETQYF. The CDR3 nucleotides are TGTGCCAGCAGTCGTAGACAGGGGCAAGAGACCCAGTACTTC. Full variable domain (outside the CDR3, taken from reference TRBV14 and TRBJ2-5): EAGVTQFPSHSVIEKGQTVTLRCDPISGHDNLYWYRRVMGKEIKFLLHFVKESKQDESGMPNNRFLAERTGGTYSTLKVQPAELEDSGVYFCASSRRQGQETQYFGPGTRLLVL.

This clonotype showed up just a few times. J is TRBJ2-2 and V is TRBV6-2 or TRBV6-3; D is ambiguous. Germline assignment: CDR1 MNHEY and CDR2 SVGEGT. CDR3 length equals 13 residues. Trimming took off 7 bases at V and 4 bases at J, with 10 bases between the two ends. As DNA, the CDR3 is TGTGCCAGCAAAAGGGATGGCACCGGGGAGCTGTTTTTT. This encodes CASKRDGTGELFF.

The V and J genes are TRBV6-5 and TRBJ2-2; TRBD1 matches 7 bases. The CDR3 runs 15 residues. From germline, CDR1 is MNHEY and CDR2 SVGAGI. V dropped 6 bases and J dropped 6; count of bases not matched to a gene: 10. The CDR3 loop reads CASSFDRELSGELFF. The CDR3 nucleotides read TGTGCCAGCAGCTTTGACAGGGAGTTATCCGGGGAGCTGTTTTTT.

This clonotype was detected a few times. The chain carries TRBV9 and TRBJ2-3; D is ambiguous. The germline V and J ends were trimmed by 4 bases and 5 bases, with 8 bases remaining between them. The CDR3 is 12 residues long. CDR1 is SGDLS, CDR2 YYNGEE, per germline. CDR3 sequence: CASSKRRDTQYF. The CDR3 DNA reads as TGTGCCAGCAGCAAACGGCGAGATACGCAGTATTTT. The variable domain in full, with the rest retrieved from reference TRBV9 and TRBJ2-3, is DSGVTQTPKHLITATGQRVTLRCSPRSGDLSVYWYQQSLDQGLQFLIQYYNGEERAKGNILERFSAQQFPDLHSELNLSSLELGDSALYFCASSKRRDTQYFGPGTRLTVL.

This sequence joins TRBV5-1 and TRBJ1-1; unclear D gene. The CDR3 is 13 amino acids. Germline V CDR1 and CDR2: SGHRS, YFSETQ. Trimming shortened V by 3 bases and J by 4 bases, and 10 bases separated the two germline ends. Here the CDR3 reads CASSSWEGTEAFF. CDR3 coding DNA: TGCGCCAGCAGCTCCTGGGAGGGCACTGAAGCTTTCTTT.

This clonotype appeared a few times. The rearrangement links TRBV28 to TRBJ2-7; 13 nucleotides align to TRBD2. Germline loops: CDR1 MDHEN, CDR2 SYDVKM. V dropped 7 bases and J dropped 0; count of bases not matched to a gene: 6. The CDR3 covers 16 residues. The CDR3: CASKEGTSGVSYEQYF. The CDR3 DNA reads as TGTGCCAGCAAAGAAGGGACTAGCGGGGTCTCCTACGAGCAGTACTTC.

The chain couples TRBV27 to TRBJ2-7, with D maybe TRBD1 (7 bases). This CDR3 comprises 15 residues. The V end was cut by 4 bases, the J end by 4 bases, with 17 bases between. Germline CDR1 is MNHEY and CDR2 is SMNVEV (reference sequence). Here the CDR3 DNA reads TGTGCCAGCAGTTACACGGGGGACAGAACTTACGAGCAGTACTTC. Translating gives CASSYTGDRTYEQYF.

V usage is TRBV24-1 and J usage is TRBJ2-2; 9 bases fit TRBD1. V lost 6 bases, J lost 3 bases, and 4 bases stayed unmatched. The CDR3 is made up of 15 amino acids. Germline lookup yields CDR1 KGHDR and CDR2 SFDVKD. This chain's CDR3 is CATSLGQGDTGELFF. CDR3 nucleotides: TGTGCCACCAGTTTGGGACAGGGCGACACCGGGGAGCTGTTTTTT.

J is TRBJ2-4 and V is TRBV7-2; D perhaps matches TRBD2 (6 bases). V dropped 1 base and J dropped 3 bases, with 16 bases sitting between them. This CDR3 is 17 amino acids long. The V gene's germline CDR1 is SGHTA and CDR2 FQGNSA. CDR3 coding DNA: TGTGCCAGCAGCTTAGAGGGGTCGTGGGGGGTCAAAAACATTCAGTACTTC. Amino acids: CASSLEGSWGVKNIQYF.

There are a few counts of this clonotype. V is TRBV7-9 and J is TRBJ1-1; no reliable D call. Germline loops: CDR1 SEHNR, CDR2 FQNEAQ (reference sequence). The ends were cut back, 5 bases at V and 3 bases at J, with 13 bases in the middle. This CDR3 is 14 amino acids long. DNA for the CDR3: TGTGCCAGCAGCCCCAAAGACCTCTACACTGAAGCTTTCTTT. Translation gives CASSPKDLYTEAFF.

This clonotype was counted only a few times. V and J are TRBV29-1 and TRBJ1-2; 9 bases map to TRBD1. The CDR3 consists of 12 residues. Trimming removed 7 bases from V and 8 bases from J; junction bases left unmatched: 8. Germline CDR1 reads SQVTM; CDR2 reads ANQGSEA. The CDR3 DNA reads as TGCAGCGCACAGGGGGCAGATCTCGGCTACACCTTC. Translated: CSAQGADLGYTF.

This clonotype was recorded once. This chain joins TRBV5-4 and TRBJ1-1, with unresolved D. The V end lost 0 bases, the J end lost 8 bases, and 5 bases lay between the germline ends. The CDR3 loop spans 11 amino acids. From germline, CDR1 is SGHNT and CDR2 YYREEE (reference sequence). Here the CDR3 reads CASSLDSEAFF. The CDR3 nucleotides are TGTGCCAGCAGCTTGGACAGCGAAGCTTTCTTT.

The chain is built from TRBV5-1 and TRBJ2-1; tentative D call: TRBD2 (5 bases). Germline values: CDR1 SGHRS, CDR2 YFSETQ. The CDR3 is made up of 14 amino acids. The V end was cut by 2 bases, the J end by 7 bases, with 13 bases between. The CDR3 DNA is TGCGCCAGCAGCTTAAGACCCCCGGGAAATGAGCAGTTCTTC. Translation gives CASSLRPPGNEQFF.

The chain joins TRBV20-1 to TRBJ2-6; TRBD2 is a possible D gene (5 bases). Germline CDR1 DFQATT, CDR2 SNEGSKA (reference sequence). V was pared by 3 bases and J by 2 bases, with 5 bases between. The CDR3 runs 13 residues. The CDR3 bases are TGCAGTGCTAGGGAGGCTGGGGCCAACGTCCTGACTTTC. Protein sequence: CSAREAGANVLTF.

There are a few counts of this clonotype. This chain joins TRBV6-5 and TRBJ2-2, with 7 bases matching TRBD1. The V gene end was trimmed by 6 bases and the J gene end by 2 bases; junction bases not matched to a gene: 6. Per the germline V gene, CDR1 is MNHEY and CDR2 is SVGAGI. CDR3 length: 15 residues. As DNA, the CDR3 is TGTGCCAGCAGCCACCGGGACAGTAACACCGGGGAGCTGTTTTTT. Residues: CASSHRDSNTGELFF.

There are a few counts of this clonotype. The chain uses TRBV4-3 and TRBJ2-4; unclear D gene. Germline CDR1 is LGHNA and CDR2 is YSLEER. CDR3 length: 13 residues. Trimming removed 6 bases at V and 7 bases at J, with 13 bases between. Here the CDR3 DNA reads TGCGCCAGCAGTGTTTTGGAAGGGAACATTCAGTACTTC. This sequence encodes CASSVLEGNIQYF.

V usage is TRBV29-1 and J usage is TRBJ2-7, with a tentative D call TRBD1 (5 bases). Germline V gene lookup returns CDR1 SQVTM and CDR2 ANQGSEA. This CDR3 has 13 amino acids. V was trimmed by 4 bases and J by 0 bases, leaving 10 bases between them. This chain's CDR3 is CSVAGFVSYEQYF. The CDR3 nucleotides read TGCAGCGTTGCAGGGTTTGTCTCCTACGAGCAGTACTTC.

This clonotype was observed many times. The CDR3 protein is CASSLFSQGATGELFF. The CDR3 region has the DNA TGTGCCAGCAGCTTATTTTCCCAGGGAGCTACCGGGGAGCTGTTTTTT. This chain connects TRBV7-6 to TRBJ2-2; D tentatively reads TRBD1 or TRBD2 (5 bases each). Germline V CDR1 and CDR2: SGHVS, FNYEAQ. This CDR3 has 16 residues. Trimming shortened V by 2 bases and J by 5 bases, and 15 bases separated the two germline ends.

This clonotype was observed a handful of times. The chain uses TRBV4-3 and TRBJ2-5, with 9 bases matching TRBD2. J was trimmed by 4 bases and V by 1 base; bases with no gene match: 4. Germline-derived CDR1 and CDR2 are LGHNA and YSLEER. This CDR3 contains 15 residues. The CDR3 loop is CASSQVAGEGETQYF. For the CDR3, the DNA is TGCGCCAGCAGCCAAGTAGCGGGAGAGGGAGAGACCCAGTACTTC.

This sequence joins TRBV27 and TRBJ2-1; 9 positions match TRBD2. CDR1 MNHEY and CDR2 SMNVEV come from the germline V gene (reference sequence). The trim removed 8 bases at V and 10 bases at J, leaving 9 bases unmatched. The CDR3 length is 13 residues. CDR3: CASRLAALGEQFF. CDR3 sequence (DNA): TGTGCCAGCCGACTAGCGGCCCTCGGGGAGCAGTTCTTC.

This chain uses TRBV18 with TRBJ2-2, with 11 nucleotides matching TRBD2. This CDR3 is 17 amino acids long. After removal of 1 base from V and 4 bases from J, the junction contained 5 bases not matched to a gene. From germline, CDR1 is KGHSH and CDR2 LQKENI. This chain's CDR3 is CASSPRTSGSSTGELFF. The CDR3 DNA is TGTGCCAGCTCACCACGTACTAGCGGGAGTTCCACCGGGGAGCTGTTTTTT. The full variable domain, completed using reference TRBV18 and TRBJ2-2, is NAGVMQNPRHLVRRRGQEARLRCSPMKGHSHVYWYRQLPEEGLKFMVYLQKENIIDESGMPKERFSAEFPKEGPSILRIQQVVRGDSAAYFCASSPRTSGSSTGELFFGEGSRLTVL.